These 18 T cell receptor beta chains came from one sample sequenced in a study of blood T cell repertoires in COVID-19. Using immunoSEQ multiplex PCR, the repertoire was profiled, and TCRdb retains in-frame clones only, with some absent. The table includes roughly 250,000 clones, 85% to 90% detected once. Material for sequencing was peripheral blood. The origin of the receptors is a man aged 25-45 years with acute or convalescent COVID-19.

V usage is TRBV5-1 and J usage is TRBJ2-3; 7 bases match TRBD1. Trimming removed 6 bases from V and 4 bases from J; junction bases left unmatched: 11. Germline lookup yields CDR1 SGHRS and CDR2 YFSETQ. The CDR3 consists of 15 residues. CDR3 sequence (DNA): TGCGCCAGCAAAAGGGGGCCCGTAGGTCCAGATACGCAGTATTTT. The encoded protein is CASKRGPVGPDTQYF.

This sequence joins TRBV30 and TRBJ1-6, with D possibly being TRBD1 (5 bases). V was pared by 3 bases and J by 10 bases, with 10 bases between. The CDR3 is made up of 12 amino acids. Germline lookup yields CDR1 GTSNPN and CDR2 SVGIG (reference sequence). The CDR3 loop reads CAWRPGKSPLHF. The CDR3 bases are TGTGCCTGGAGACCAGGGAAATCACCCCTCCACTTT.

The J gene is TRBJ2-7, the V gene TRBV19, with 7 bases that match TRBD1. CDR3 length: 13 amino acids. Germline V CDR1 and CDR2: LNHDA, SQIVND (reference sequence). J gave up 1 base and V 3 bases, and 0 bases lay outside the gene matches. The CDR3 sequence is CASSMDRSYEQYF. The CDR3 bases are TGTGCCAGTAGTATGGACAGGTCCTACGAGCAGTACTTC.

The V call is TRBV30, the J call TRBJ1-1, with TRBD1 identical over 9 bases. CDR1 and CDR2 from the germline V gene are GTSNPN and SVGIG (reference sequence). This CDR3 spans 13 amino acids. V shed 3 bases and J 6 bases; nucleotides not matched to a gene: 5. The CDR3 sequence is CAWRGQGGPEAFF. The CDR3 region has the DNA TGTGCCTGGAGGGGACAGGGAGGGCCTGAAGCTTTCTTT.

The chain combines TRBV7-3 with TRBJ2-7; no firm D call. Looked up from germline, CDR1 is SGHTA and CDR2 is FQGTGA. V was shortened by 6 bases and J by 1 base, with 7 bases between the two germline ends. The CDR3 loop spans 12 amino acids. The CDR3 loop is CASSSISYEQYF. CDR3 in DNA: TGTGCCAGCAGTTCAATTTCCTACGAGCAGTACTTC. The full variable domain, in which reference TRBV7-3 and TRBJ2-7 provide the parts outside the CDR3, is GAGVSQTPSNKVTEKGKYVELRCDPISGHTALYWYRQSLGQGPEFLIYFQGTGAADDSGLPNDRFFAVRPEGSVSTLKIQRTERGDSAVYLCASSSISYEQYFGPGTRLTVT.

This sequence joins TRBV5-4 and TRBJ2-1; D gene ambiguous. CDR3 length equals 12 residues. V was clipped by 1 base and J by 8 bases, with 7 bases between them. Germline V lookup: CDR1 SGHNT, CDR2 YYREEE (reference sequence). For the CDR3, the DNA is TGTGCCAGCAGCTTGCGCCGGGATGAGCAGTTCTTC. Amino acids: CASSLRRDEQFF.

This clone has a handful of counts. This chain links TRBV20-1 with TRBJ1-1; perhaps TRBD1 as D (6 bases). V dropped 6 bases and J dropped 1 base, with 6 bases sitting between them. Per germline, CDR1 DFQATT and CDR2 SNEGSKA (reference sequence). The CDR3 runs to 11 residues. The CDR3 region is CSAGGNTEAFF. The CDR3 DNA reads as TGCAGTGCAGGGGGGAACACTGAAGCTTTCTTT.

The rearrangement uses TRBV27 and TRBJ1-5; no reliable D call. There are 13 residues in the CDR3. Trimming pared 11 bases from V and 0 bases from J, leaving 11 bases between. The germline gives CDR1 MNHEY, CDR2 SMNVEV (reference sequence). CDR3 bases: TGTGCCTCCGGGAGTTATAGCAATCAGCCCCAGCATTTT. Residues: CASGSYSNQPQHF.

The rearrangement joins TRBV28 to TRBJ1-2, with D possibly being TRBD1 (6 bases). Germline CDR1 MDHEN, CDR2 SYDVKM. The CDR3 is made up of 14 amino acids. Trimming shortened V by 1 base and J by 8 bases, and 14 bases separated the two germline ends. The CDR3 DNA sequence: TGTGCCAGCAGTTTATTCAGGGGTCGGTGGGGCTACACCTTC. It translates to CASSLFRGRWGYTF.

The rearrangement links TRBV19 to TRBJ2-7; D perhaps matches TRBD1 (6 bases). This CDR3 spans 14 amino acids. CDR1 is LNHDA, CDR2 SQIVND, per germline (reference sequence). Trimming left V 1 base short and J 5 bases short, with 12 bases between. This chain's CDR3 is CASSIAGTRHEQYF. CDR3 coding DNA: TGTGCCAGTAGTATAGCCGGGACACGGCACGAGCAGTACTTC.

J is TRBJ2-3 and V is TRBV27; no definite D call. The CDR3 is 13 residues long. V shed 6 bases and J shed 8 bases, with 15 bases lying between them. The germline V gene has CDR1 MNHEY and CDR2 SMNVEV (reference sequence). The chain's CDR3 is CASRADSLGTQYF. The CDR3 DNA reads TGTGCCAGCAGAGCAGACTCCCTAGGTACGCAGTATTTT.

This clone was recorded a few times. The gene calls are TRBV29-1 and TRBJ1-1; tentative D call: TRBD1 (6 bases). Germline-derived CDR1 and CDR2 are SQVTM and ANQGSEA. Trimming removed 3 bases at V and 4 bases at J, with 12 bases between. The CDR3 loop spans 13 amino acids. This CDR3 is CSVDRGPVTEAFF. Written as DNA, the CDR3 is TGCAGCGTTGACAGGGGCCCCGTCACTGAAGCTTTCTTT.

The rearrangement links TRBV20-1 to TRBJ2-1; D not resolved. Germline V lookup: CDR1 DFQATT, CDR2 SNEGSKA (reference sequence). Deletions cut 3 bases from V and 0 bases from J, with 9 bases between. The CDR3 is 14 amino acids. The CDR3: CSASNPISYNEQFF. In nucleotides, the CDR3 is TGCAGTGCTAGTAACCCTATCTCCTACAATGAGCAGTTCTTC.

This chain joins TRBV6-5 and TRBJ2-1, with 7 nucleotides matching TRBD2. This CDR3 is 12 amino acids long. Trimming removed 7 bases from V and 9 bases from J; junction bases left unmatched: 6. Per the germline V gene, CDR1 is MNHEY and CDR2 is SVGAGI. This CDR3 is CASTSSGGEQFF. CDR3 DNA: TGTGCCAGCACCTCCTCGGGAGGTGAGCAGTTCTTC.

The chain couples TRBV28 to TRBJ2-7, with 9 bases that match TRBD2. Unmatched junction bases numbered 4, after V lost 2 bases and J lost 2 bases. This CDR3 comprises 15 residues. The V gene's germline CDR1 is MDHEN and CDR2 SYDVKM. As DNA, the CDR3 is TGTGCCAGCAGTTTAGAGCGGGAGGACCCCTACGAGCAGTACTTC. Protein sequence: CASSLEREDPYEQYF.

The chain uses TRBV9 and TRBJ1-6; D is uncertain. The CDR3 has 14 amino acids. Germline lookup yields CDR1 SGDLS and CDR2 YYNGEE. Deletions cut 0 bases from V and 7 bases from J, with 8 bases between. DNA of the CDR3: TGTGCCAGCAGCGTAGCGAAACAGAATTCACCCCTCCACTTT. Residues: CASSVAKQNSPLHF.

The chain employs TRBV18 and TRBJ1-1; tentative D call: TRBD1 (5 bases). V was pared by 8 bases and J by 4 bases, with 20 bases between. The CDR3 contains 15 residues. Germline V lookup: CDR1 KGHSH, CDR2 LQKENI. CDR3 nucleotides: TGTGCCAGCGCCGGTGGTAGGGGCGAGAGCACTGAAGCTTTCTTT. Amino acids: CASAGGRGESTEAFF.

This chain connects TRBV7-9 to TRBJ2-3, with 15 bases matching TRBD2. Trimming removed 5 bases from V and 6 bases from J; junction bases left unmatched: 6. Germline loops: CDR1 SEHNR, CDR2 FQNEAQ (reference sequence). The CDR3 runs to 16 residues. The CDR3 loop is CASSPGTSGGRDTQYF. CDR3 nucleotide sequence: TGTGCCAGCAGCCCGGGGACTAGCGGGGGGCGGGATACGCAGTATTTT.